This T cell receptor (beta chain) emerged from a study of T cell responses to AZD1222 COVID-19 vaccine. Regarding this clone: Its matching antigen is unknown.

Study conclusions and caveats: Repertoire sampling was restricted to post-peak T cell response timepoints.

Profiled with immunoSEQ multiplex PCR; TCRdb holds only in-frame clones, not every one. The data show some 150,000 clones, with around 90% seen just once and approximately 5.4% held by the top ten. The material sequenced was peripheral blood, taken 28 days after the second dose of the MenACWY control vaccine. The origin of this receptor is an adult who received the MenACWY meningococcal vaccine as a control.

The DNA for the CDR3 is TGTGCCAGCAGCTTTCAGGCAGAGACCCAGTACTTC. Amino acid sequence: CASSFQAETQYF. The chain couples TRBV7-2 to TRBJ2-5; D gene ambiguous. The germline V and J ends were trimmed by 3 bases and 4 bases, with 6 bases remaining between them. Germline V gene lookup returns CDR1 SGHTA and CDR2 FQGNSA. This CDR3 comprises 12 residues.